Each of the 20 T cell receptor beta chains below was sequenced from the same sample in a study of OX40 agonist ivuxolimab in advanced cancers. Sequencing used immunoSEQ multiplex PCR; TCRdb keeps in-frame clones, though not all of them. The table lists 100,000 or so clones, approximately 92% of them singletons. The source material was CD4+ or CD8+ T cells sorted from blood, sampled in a trial of the OX40 agonist ivuxolimab. All receptors derive from an adult with an advanced solid tumor such as melanoma, head and neck, liver or kidney cancer.

J is TRBJ2-1 and V is TRBV6-5; D call uncertain. Germline CDR1 reads MNHEY; CDR2 reads SVGAGI. The CDR3 is 11 amino acids. The V gene lost 5 bases and the J gene lost 4 bases, with 3 bases spanning the gap. CDR3 sequence: CASSNYNEQFF. Written as DNA, the CDR3 is TGTGCCAGCAGTAATTACAATGAGCAGTTCTTC.

The V gene is TRBV4-3, the J gene TRBJ2-7, with 7 bases identical to TRBD2. Trimming at V came to 2 bases and at J to 5 bases, leaving 9 bases not matched to a gene. Germline V lookup: CDR1 LGHNA, CDR2 YSLEER. This CDR3 comprises 15 residues. CDR3 DNA: TGCGCCAGCAGCCAACACCTGACTAGCTTCGACGAGCAGTACTTC. It specifies CASSQHLTSFDEQYF.

This clone was recorded only once. The V call is TRBV4-1, the J call TRBJ2-2; perhaps TRBD2 as D (6 bases). Germline values: CDR1 MGHRA, CDR2 YSYEKL. There are 17 residues in the CDR3. The V and J ends lost 1 base and 0 bases respectively, with 12 bases between them. CDR3 nucleotides: TGCGCCAGCAGCCAAGGGGGACTCCCCACGAACACCGGGGAGCTGTTTTTT. It encodes CASSQGGLPTNTGELFF.

V gene TRBV7-9 combines with J gene TRBJ1-2, with a weak D call TRBD1 (5 bases). The CDR3 runs to 15 residues. In germline, CDR1 is SEHNR, CDR2 FQNEAQ (reference sequence). Trimming took off 0 bases at V and 7 bases at J, with 15 bases between the two ends. The CDR3 coding sequence is TGTGCCAGCAGCTTAGCGCTCGGGGCTCGTGGTGGCTACACCTTC. Its translation: CASSLALGARGGYTF.

The V and J genes are TRBV2 and TRBJ1-1; D not resolved. The V end lost 4 bases, the J end lost 3 bases, and 6 bases lay between the germline ends. The CDR3 consists of 12 residues. In germline, CDR1 is SNHLY, CDR2 FYNNEI. Here the CDR3 reads CASSGGYTEAFF. The CDR3 region has the DNA TGTGCCAGCAGTGGGGGATACACTGAAGCTTTCTTT.

The chain joins TRBV27 to TRBJ2-2; unclear D gene. Germline values: CDR1 MNHEY, CDR2 SMNVEV (reference sequence). V gave up 6 bases and J gave up 1 base, with 12 bases separating them. The CDR3 extends over 15 amino acids. The CDR3 sequence: CASRSLLVNTGELFF. The CDR3 DNA reads as TGTGCCAGCAGATCCTTATTAGTGAACACCGGGGAGCTGTTTTTT.

The chain is built from TRBV12-2 and TRBJ1-4. TRBV12-2 is tagged as a pseudogene. CDR3 length: 18 amino acids. In DNA form, the CDR3 reads TGTGCAAGTCGCTTAGACGGGGACGCTCGGGAGGGTAATGAAAAACTGTTTTTT. Protein product: CASRLDGDAREGNEKLFF.

The rearrangement joins TRBV30 to TRBJ2-4; a weak D match, TRBD2 (6 bases). This CDR3 comprises 16 residues. The V gene's germline CDR1 is GTSNPN and CDR2 SVGIG (reference sequence). CDR3 amino acids: CGGQGLSLGGKNIQYF. Written as DNA, the CDR3 is TGTGGAGGCCAGGGATTATCTCTGGGGGGAAAAAACATTCAGTACTTC.

This chain uses TRBV5-6 with TRBJ1-2; 9 nucleotides line up with TRBD1. Germline CDR1 and CDR2: SGHDT and YYEEEE. The CDR3 is 16 residues long. V shed 3 bases and J 5 bases; nucleotides not matched to a gene: 11. The CDR3 region has the DNA TGTGCCAGCAGCTCAGGGAAACAGGGGGCGCGGTATGGCTACACCTTC. Amino acid sequence: CASSSGKQGARYGYTF.

This clone has only one observation. The CDR3, as DNA: TGTGCCAGCGAGCGAGGGGCCTTCACCGGGGAGCTGTTTTTT. This sequence encodes CASERGAFTGELFF. V and J are TRBV2 and TRBJ2-2; tentatively, D is TRBD1 or TRBD2 (5 bases each). This CDR3 has 14 residues. Germline V gene sequence: CDR1 SNHLY, CDR2 FYNNEI. With 8 bases removed from V and 4 bases from J, the gap between germline ends came to 14 bases.

This chain connects TRBV5-1 to TRBJ2-7, with 7 bases lining up with TRBD2. Germline V gene data show CDR1 as SGHRS and CDR2 as YFSETQ. V lost 4 bases, J lost 3 bases, and 7 bases stayed unmatched. The CDR3 has 14 amino acids. CDR3 residues: CASSLRGGNYEQYF. DNA for the CDR3: TGCGCCAGCAGCCTTCGCGGGGGTAACTACGAGCAGTACTTC.

The chain employs TRBV4-2 and TRBJ2-1; TRBD2 aligns across 10 bases. This CDR3 comprises 19 residues. J gave up 1 base and V 4 bases, and 13 bases lay outside the gene matches. Per germline, CDR1 LGHNA and CDR2 YNFKEQ. The CDR3 sequence: CASSPPTSGPASSYNEQFF. CDR3 DNA sequence: TGTGCCAGCAGCCCCCCGACTAGCGGGCCTGCTTCATCCTACAATGAGCAGTTCTTC.

This sequence joins TRBV9 and TRBJ1-6, with TRBD1 as a possible D gene (6 bases). This CDR3 is built from 14 residues. V lost 2 bases, J lost 8 bases, and 11 bases lay in between. In germline, CDR1 is SGDLS, CDR2 YYNGEE. This CDR3 is CASSVEQGYSPLHF. The CDR3 nucleotides are TGTGCCAGCAGCGTCGAACAGGGATATTCACCCCTCCACTTT. The full variable domain, completed using reference TRBV9 and TRBJ1-6, is DSGVTQTPKHLITATGQRVTLRCSPRSGDLSVYWYQQSLDQGLQFLIQYYNGEERAKGNILERFSAQQFPDLHSELNLSSLELGDSALYFCASSVEQGYSPLHFGNGTRLTVT.

CDR3 in DNA: TGTGCCAGCACTCCAGGTTGGACTAGCGGGAGGGCCTCTGTGGAGACCCAGTACTTC. Amino acids: CASTPGWTSGRASVETQYF. V and J are TRBV5-6 and TRBJ2-5; 15 nucleotides match TRBD2. The CDR3 runs to 19 residues. V gave up 6 bases and J gave up 5 bases; unmatched junction bases: 17. Germline V gives CDR1 SGHDT, CDR2 YYEEEE.

This rearrangement joins TRBV27 to TRBJ2-3; D unresolved. This CDR3 has 9 amino acids. Trimming left V 9 bases short and J 8 bases short, with 6 bases between. Germline CDR1 and CDR2: MNHEY and SMNVEV (reference sequence). CDR3 protein: CASGGTQYF. CDR3 coding DNA: TGTGCCAGTGGTGGTACGCAGTATTTT.

The chain has TRBV27 and TRBJ1-5; D is unresolved. Trimming stripped 4 bases from V and 4 bases from J, with 11 bases between. Germline-derived CDR1 and CDR2 are MNHEY and SMNVEV (reference sequence). This CDR3 comprises 14 residues. CDR3 DNA sequence: TGTGCCAGCAGTTCTCGAGGGCAAAATCAGCCCCAGCATTTT. This codes for CASSSRGQNQPQHF.

The rearrangement uses TRBV9 and TRBJ2-6, with 11 bases identical to TRBD1. V lost 4 bases and J lost 6; bases outside the gene matches: 9. Germline CDR1 and CDR2: SGDLS and YYNGEE. The CDR3 is 17 residues long. The chain's CDR3 is CASSTNPGQGVANVLTF. DNA of the CDR3: TGTGCCAGCAGCACTAATCCGGGACAGGGGGTGGCCAACGTCCTGACTTTC. The full variable domain, rest sourced from reference TRBV9 and TRBJ2-6, is DSGVTQTPKHLITATGQRVTLRCSPRSGDLSVYWYQQSLDQGLQFLIQYYNGEERAKGNILERFSAQQFPDLHSELNLSSLELGDSALYFCASSTNPGQGVANVLTFGAGSRLTVL.

The chain has TRBV27 and TRBJ2-7, with D possibly TRBD1 on 6 matching bases. This CDR3 comprises 18 residues. Germline CDR1 and CDR2: MNHEY and SMNVEV (reference sequence). V lost 0 bases, J lost 3 bases, and 21 bases lay in between. The CDR3 DNA is TGTGCCAGCAGTTTATCCTGGCAGGGGTATCGTTCGGGCTACGAGCAGTACTTC. Translation: CASSLSWQGYRSGYEQYF.

This chain connects TRBV28 to TRBJ1-2, with D perhaps matching TRBD1 (6 bases). The CDR3 spans 13 residues. Germline-derived CDR1 and CDR2 are MDHEN and SYDVKM. Trimming stripped 7 bases from V and 7 bases from J, with 16 bases between. The CDR3 nucleotides are TGTGCCAGCACTGCGGGGGCCGGGAGTGGCTACACCTTC. Its protein is CASTAGAGSGYTF.

The rearrangement joins TRBV6-1 to TRBJ2-7; a weak D match, TRBD1 (6 bases). Trimming left V 7 bases short and J 2 bases short, with 9 bases between. Germline CDR1 is MNHNS and CDR2 is SASEGT. The CDR3 extends over 12 amino acids. CDR3 loop: CASTWTAYEQYF. CDR3 DNA sequence: TGTGCCAGCACCTGGACAGCCTACGAGCAGTACTTC.